One sample yielded the 5 T cell receptor beta chains listed below, sequenced in a study of blood T cell repertoires in COVID-19. The method was immunoSEQ multiplex PCR; TCRdb's version includes in-frame clones alone and lacks a portion of them. The top ten clones hold more than 3% of a sample with approximately 500,000 clones, approximately 85% of them seen once. The sample taken for sequencing was peripheral blood. All receptors derive from a human donor in a cohort sampled during active COVID-19.

The chain joins TRBV7-9 to TRBJ2-7; 8 bases are shared with TRBD1. V lost 5 bases to trimming and J lost 1 base; unmatched junction nucleotides: 7. The germline CDR1 and CDR2 sequences are SEHNR and FQNEAQ (reference sequence). The CDR3 consists of 15 residues. The CDR3: CASSNPQGASYEQYF. CDR3 in DNA: TGTGCCAGCAGCAACCCCCAGGGGGCTTCCTACGAGCAGTACTTC.

The chain recombines TRBV12-3 or TRBV12-4 with TRBJ1-5; 7 bases line up with TRBD1. The CDR3 extends over 13 amino acids. With V trimmed by 5 bases and J by 6 bases, 4 bases remained unmatched. The CDR3 spells CASSQTGSQPQHF. The CDR3 nucleotides read TGTGCCAGCAGTCAGACAGGGAGTCAGCCCCAGCATTTT.

The chain recombines TRBV9 with TRBJ2-5, with D possibly TRBD2 on 5 matching bases. This CDR3 is 15 amino acids long. The germline V and J ends were trimmed by 0 bases and 2 bases, with 11 bases remaining between them. From germline, CDR1 is SGDLS and CDR2 YYNGEE. The CDR3 loop reads CASSVAGSPQETQYF. The CDR3 nucleotides read TGTGCCAGCAGCGTAGCGGGGTCACCACAAGAGACCCAGTACTTC.

The table lists this clone with a few counts. The V gene is TRBV9, the J gene TRBJ2-1; 10 bases fit TRBD2. The CDR3 is 16 residues long. The V and J ends lost 4 bases and 10 bases, in that order; junction bases with no gene match: 14. Germline V lookup: CDR1 SGDLS, CDR2 YYNGEE. CDR3 nucleotides: TGTGCCAGCAGCTCGGGCCTGGCTAGCGGGAGTAGGGAGCAGTTCTTC. It is translated as CASSSGLASGSREQFF.

This clone came up once. V and J are TRBV28 and TRBJ1-2; 9 bases match TRBD1. V gave up 6 bases and J gave up 9 bases; unmatched junction bases: 11. The CDR3 covers 14 residues. Germline CDR1 MDHEN, CDR2 SYDVKM. Written as DNA, the CDR3 is TGTGCCAGCAGGCCCCGGGACAGGGATATTCGCTACACCTTC. Encoded protein: CASRPRDRDIRYTF.